A selection of T cell receptor beta chains follows, all from one sample in a study of cytomegalovirus exposure and HLA in healthy donors. Assay used: immunoSEQ multiplex PCR; TCRdb lists only in-frame clones, some missing. Of 160,000 or so clones listed, about 68% are singletons. Sample: PBMCs. These receptor sequences come from a female donor in good health and CMV-seronegative. The CDR3 runs from the conserved cysteine through the conserved F or W. Each record gives: J gene, clone size, D gene, V gene, CDR3 DNA, CDR3 protein. D genes are given only for firm matches. For some rows the clone size is stated as once, few or many, or as a class when expanded; others skip it.

J gene: TRBJ2-3; clone size: .; D gene: TRBD2; V gene: TRBV11-2; CDR3 DNA: TGTGCCAGCAGCTCGCTAGCGGGGGGAGATACGCAGTATTTT; CDR3 protein: CASSSLAGGDTQYF
J gene: TRBJ1-1; clone size: .; D gene: TRBD1; V gene: TRBV7-2; CDR3 DNA: TGTGCCAGCAGCCCCAGGGGGCTTACGACTGAAGCTTTCTTT; CDR3 protein: CASSPRGLTTEAFF
J gene: TRBJ2-7; clone size: .; D gene: .; V gene: TRBV14; CDR3 DNA: TGTGCCAGCAGCCAAGGAAGGAGGCAGGGGACCGCCTACGAGCAGTACTTC; CDR3 protein: CASSQGRRQGTAYEQYF
J gene: TRBJ1-3; clone size: .; D gene: .; V gene: TRBV27; CDR3 DNA: TGTGCCAGCAGGAGGGATTTCTCTGGAAACACCATATATTTT; CDR3 protein: CASRRDFSGNTIYF
J gene: TRBJ2-5; clone size: .; D gene: TRBD2; V gene: TRBV9; CDR3 DNA: TGTGCCAGCAGCGTAGGCGGGGGACGGGAGACCCAGTACTTC; CDR3 protein: CASSVGGGRETQYF
J gene: TRBJ2-1; clone size: few; D gene: .; V gene: TRBV15; CDR3 DNA: TGTGCCACCAGCAGAGAAAGGGGGAGCTCCTACAATGAGCAGTTCTTC; CDR3 protein: CATSRERGSSYNEQFF
J gene: TRBJ1-1; clone size: few; D gene: TRBD1; V gene: TRBV7-2; CDR3 DNA: TGTGCCAGCAGCTTAGACACAGGGGGCGCCCGCACTGAAGCTTTCTTT; CDR3 protein: CASSLDTGGARTEAFF
J gene: TRBJ1-5; clone size: .; D gene: .; V gene: TRBV7-9; CDR3 DNA: TGTGCCAGCAGCTTAAGTGGGGGGGGCAATCAGCCCCAGCATTTT; CDR3 protein: CASSLSGGGNQPQHF
J gene: TRBJ1-1; clone size: .; D gene: .; V gene: TRBV9; CDR3 DNA: TGTGCCAGCAGCGTAGGGAGCCGAATGAACACTGAAGCTTTCTTT; CDR3 protein: CASSVGSRMNTEAFF
J gene: TRBJ2-3; clone size: .; D gene: .; V gene: TRBV27; CDR3 DNA: TGTGCCAGCAGTCTATGGCCCGGAGATCCTAGCACAGATACGCAGTATTTT; CDR3 protein: CASSLWPGDPSTDTQYF
J gene: TRBJ1-4; clone size: .; D gene: .; V gene: TRBV7-9; CDR3 DNA: TGTGCCAGCAGCTTAGGGGGGGGAAAGGAAAAACTGTTTTTT; CDR3 protein: CASSLGGGKEKLFF
J gene: TRBJ2-7; clone size: .; D gene: .; V gene: TRBV9; CDR3 DNA: TGTGCCAGCAGCGGCAGGTCGGACGAGCAGTACTTC; CDR3 protein: CASSGRSDEQYF
J gene: TRBJ2-2; clone size: .; D gene: TRBD1; V gene: TRBV7-9; CDR3 DNA: TGTGCCAGCCCGGGGGACAGGGTGAACACCGGGGAGCTGTTTTTT; CDR3 protein: CASPGDRVNTGELFF
J gene: TRBJ2-5; clone size: .; D gene: .; V gene: TRBV5-1; CDR3 DNA: TGCGCCAGCAGCTTGGGCAGGGTGGAAGAGACCCAGTACTTC; CDR3 protein: CASSLGRVEETQYF
J gene: TRBJ1-1; clone size: .; D gene: .; V gene: TRBV2; CDR3 DNA: TGTGCCAGCAAGACAGCCCTGAACACTGAAGCTTTCTTT; CDR3 protein: CASKTALNTEAFF
J gene: TRBJ2-3; clone size: .; D gene: TRBD1; V gene: TRBV7-6; CDR3 DNA: TGTGCCAGCAGCCCCGGGACAGGGGAAGCAGATACGCAGTATTTT; CDR3 protein: CASSPGTGEADTQYF
J gene: TRBJ1-5; clone size: .; D gene: .; V gene: TRBV23-1; CDR3 DNA: TGCGCCAGCACTGACACAGGGCAAGGGAGCAATCAGCCCCAGCATTTT; CDR3 protein: CASTDTGQGSNQPQHF
J gene: TRBJ2-7; clone size: few; D gene: TRBD1; V gene: TRBV18; CDR3 DNA: TGTGCCAGCTCACCGTCGACAGGGATAGACGAGCAGTACTTC; CDR3 protein: CASSPSTGIDEQYF
J gene: TRBJ1-5; clone size: .; D gene: .; V gene: TRBV10-3; CDR3 DNA: TGTGCCATCAGTGAGTTGGGCGACAATCAGCCCCAGCATTTT; CDR3 protein: CAISELGDNQPQHF
J gene: TRBJ2-1; clone size: .; D gene: .; V gene: TRBV5-4; CDR3 DNA: TGTGCCAGCAGCCTCGTTCAGAATGAGCAGTTCTTC; CDR3 protein: CASSLVQNEQFF
J gene: TRBJ2-7; clone size: few; D gene: TRBD1; V gene: TRBV19; CDR3 DNA: TGTGCCAGTAGCCCCCGACAGGGGCTTACCTACGAGCAGTACTTC; CDR3 protein: CASSPRQGLTYEQYF
J gene: TRBJ2-7; clone size: .; D gene: TRBD1; V gene: TRBV4-3; CDR3 DNA: TGCGCCAGCAGCCAAGATTCCGGGACAGGGGCCTACGAGCAGTACTTC; CDR3 protein: CASSQDSGTGAYEQYF
J gene: TRBJ2-1; clone size: .; D gene: TRBD1; V gene: TRBV7-8; CDR3 DNA: TGTGCCAGCAGCTTAGAGGACAGGGTGGGGACCAATGAGCAGTTCTTC; CDR3 protein: CASSLEDRVGTNEQFF